This TCR beta chain was identified in a study of blood T cell repertoires in COVID-19. Across the whole study: Sites across the United States, Italy and Spain contributed samples from acute and convalescent COVID-19. T cells, B-cell-depleted T cells, or PBMCs provided the cDNA or gDNA that served as material.

The assay was immunoSEQ multiplex PCR, and TCRdb's table has in-frame clones only and misses some. The sample holds some 7,700 clones, almost 90% seen once. Germline V gene data show CDR1 as SGDLS and CDR2 as YYNGEE. This CDR3 is 12 amino acids long. Trimming removed 4 bases at V and 9 bases at J, with 11 bases between. The sequencing sample was made of peripheral blood. The chain has TRBV9 and TRBJ2-1; D is undetermined. The receptor was derived from a woman aged 50 to 60 with active or convalescent COVID-19. The CDR3 region has the DNA TGTGCCAGCAGCCTCCCCTTTAGTGAGCAGTTCTTC. Protein: CASSLPFSEQFF. The whole variable domain, filled in from reference TRBV9 and TRBJ2-1, reads DSGVTQTPKHLITATGQRVTLRCSPRSGDLSVYWYQQSLDQGLQFLIQYYNGEERAKGNILERFSAQQFPDLHSELNLSSLELGDSALYFCASSLPFSEQFFGPGTRLTVL.